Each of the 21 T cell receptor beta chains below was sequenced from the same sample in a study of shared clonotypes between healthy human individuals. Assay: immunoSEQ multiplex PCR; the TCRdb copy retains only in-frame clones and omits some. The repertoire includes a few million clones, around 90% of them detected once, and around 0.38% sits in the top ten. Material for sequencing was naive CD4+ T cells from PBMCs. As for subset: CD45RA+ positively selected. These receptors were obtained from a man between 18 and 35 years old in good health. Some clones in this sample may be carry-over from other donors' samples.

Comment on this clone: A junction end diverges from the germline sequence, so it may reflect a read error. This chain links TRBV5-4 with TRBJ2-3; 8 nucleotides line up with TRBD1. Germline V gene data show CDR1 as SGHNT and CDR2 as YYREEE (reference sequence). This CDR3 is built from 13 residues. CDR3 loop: CASRLDRADTQYF. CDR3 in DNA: TGTGCCAGCAGGTTGGACAGGGCCGATACGCAGTATTTT.

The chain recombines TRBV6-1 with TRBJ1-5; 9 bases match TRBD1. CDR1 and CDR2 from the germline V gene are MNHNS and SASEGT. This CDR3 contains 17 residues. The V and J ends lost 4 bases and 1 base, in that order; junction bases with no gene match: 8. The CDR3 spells CASSGWGQGFSNQPQHF. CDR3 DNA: TGTGCCAGCAGTGGTTGGGGACAGGGTTTCAGCAATCAGCCCCAGCATTTT.

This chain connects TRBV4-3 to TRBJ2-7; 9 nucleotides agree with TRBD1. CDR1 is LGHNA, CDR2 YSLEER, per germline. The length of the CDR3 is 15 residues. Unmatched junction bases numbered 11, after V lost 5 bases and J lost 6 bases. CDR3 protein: CASSRTGTGLSEQYF. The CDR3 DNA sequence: TGCGCCAGCAGCAGAACCGGGACAGGGCTCAGCGAGCAGTACTTC.

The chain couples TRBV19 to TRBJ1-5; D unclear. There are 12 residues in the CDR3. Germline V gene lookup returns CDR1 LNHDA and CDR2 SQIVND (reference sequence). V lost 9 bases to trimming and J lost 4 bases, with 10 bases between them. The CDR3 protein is CASNVWNQPQHF. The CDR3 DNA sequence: TGTGCCAGCAACGTGTGGAATCAGCCCCAGCATTTT.

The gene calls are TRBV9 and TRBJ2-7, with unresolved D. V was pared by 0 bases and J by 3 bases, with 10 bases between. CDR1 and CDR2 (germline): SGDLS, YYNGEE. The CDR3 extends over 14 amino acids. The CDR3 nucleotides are TGTGCCAGCAGCGTAGCTGGTAACAACTACGAGCAGTACTTC. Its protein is CASSVAGNNYEQYF.

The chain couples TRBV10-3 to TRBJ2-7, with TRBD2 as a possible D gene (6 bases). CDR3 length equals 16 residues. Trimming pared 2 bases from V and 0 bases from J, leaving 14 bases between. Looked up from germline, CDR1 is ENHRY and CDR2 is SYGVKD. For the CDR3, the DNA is TGTGCCATCAGTGAGGGTAGGAGGGACCGCTCCTACGAGCAGTACTTC. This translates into CAISEGRRDRSYEQYF.

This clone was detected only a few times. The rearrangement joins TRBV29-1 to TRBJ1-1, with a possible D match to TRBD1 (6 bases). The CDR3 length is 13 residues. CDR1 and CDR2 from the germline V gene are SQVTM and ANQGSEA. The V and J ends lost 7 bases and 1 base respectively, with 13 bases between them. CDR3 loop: CSARTDSNTEAFF. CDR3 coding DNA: TGCAGCGCACGGACAGACTCGAACACTGAAGCTTTCTTT. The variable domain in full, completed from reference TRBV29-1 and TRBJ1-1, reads SAVISQKPSRDICQRGTSLTIQCQVDSQVTMMFWYRQQPGQSLTLIATANQGSEATYESGFVIDKFPISRPNLTFSTLTVSNMSPEDSSIYLCSARTDSNTEAFFGQGTRLTVV.

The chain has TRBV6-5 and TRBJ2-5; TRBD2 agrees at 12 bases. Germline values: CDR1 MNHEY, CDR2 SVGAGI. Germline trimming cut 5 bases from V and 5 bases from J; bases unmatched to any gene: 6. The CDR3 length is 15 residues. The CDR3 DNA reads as TGTGCCAGCAGTCCTTCAGGACTAGCGGGGGAGACCCAGTACTTC. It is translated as CASSPSGLAGETQYF.

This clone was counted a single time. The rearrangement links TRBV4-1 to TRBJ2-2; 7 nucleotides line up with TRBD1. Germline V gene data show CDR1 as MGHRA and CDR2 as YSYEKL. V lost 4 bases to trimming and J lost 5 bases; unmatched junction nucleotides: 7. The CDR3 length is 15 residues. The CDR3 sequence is CASSPGQLRTGELFF. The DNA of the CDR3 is TGCGCCAGCAGCCCGGGACAGCTCCGAACCGGGGAGCTGTTTTTT.

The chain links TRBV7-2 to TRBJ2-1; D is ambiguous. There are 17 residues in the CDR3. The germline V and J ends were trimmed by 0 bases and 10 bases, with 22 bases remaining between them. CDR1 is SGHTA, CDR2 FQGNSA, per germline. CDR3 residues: CASSLALVTLRRPEQFF. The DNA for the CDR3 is TGTGCCAGCAGCTTAGCGCTTGTAACTCTTCGACGCCCCGAGCAGTTCTTC.

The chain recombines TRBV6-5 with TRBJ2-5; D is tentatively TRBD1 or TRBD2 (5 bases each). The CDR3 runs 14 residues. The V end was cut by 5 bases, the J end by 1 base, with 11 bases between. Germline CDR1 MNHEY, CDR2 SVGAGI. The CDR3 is CASSRGPGQETQYF. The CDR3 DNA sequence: TGTGCCAGCAGTCGGGGCCCCGGCCAAGAGACCCAGTACTTC.

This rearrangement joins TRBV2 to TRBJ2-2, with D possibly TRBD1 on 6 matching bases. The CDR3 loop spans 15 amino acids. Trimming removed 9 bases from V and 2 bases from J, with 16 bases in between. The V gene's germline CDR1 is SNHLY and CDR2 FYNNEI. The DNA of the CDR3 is TGTGCCAGGGCATGGGACAACCAAAACACCGGGGAGCTGTTTTTT. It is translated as CARAWDNQNTGELFF. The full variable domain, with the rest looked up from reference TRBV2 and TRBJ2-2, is EPEVTQTPSHQVTQMGQEVILRCVPISNHLYFYWYRQILGQKVEFLVSFYNNEISEKSEIFDDQFSVERPDGSNFTLKIRSTKLEDSAMYFCARAWDNQNTGELFFGEGSRLTVL.

CDR3 region: CASSVADREQFF. The CDR3 region has the DNA TGTGCCAGCAGTGTGGCCGACCGTGAGCAGTTCTTC. V gene TRBV28 combines with J gene TRBJ2-1; no clear D. V was cut by 5 bases and J by 9 bases, with 11 bases left in between. The germline V gene has CDR1 MDHEN and CDR2 SYDVKM. The CDR3 runs to 12 residues.

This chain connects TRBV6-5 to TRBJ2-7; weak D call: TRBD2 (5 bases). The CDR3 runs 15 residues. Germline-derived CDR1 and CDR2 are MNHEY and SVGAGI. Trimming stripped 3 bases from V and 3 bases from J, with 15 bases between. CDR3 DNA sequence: TGTGCCAGCAGTTATCGAGGAGGAGCGGACTACGAGCAGTACTTC. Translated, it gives CASSYRGGADYEQYF.

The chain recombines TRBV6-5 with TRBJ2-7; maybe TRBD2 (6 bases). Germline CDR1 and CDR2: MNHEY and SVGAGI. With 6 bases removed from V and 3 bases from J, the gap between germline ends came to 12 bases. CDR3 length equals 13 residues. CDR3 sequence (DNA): TGTGCCAGCAGCCGGCGGGGAGACTACGAGCAGTACTTC. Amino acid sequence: CASSRRGDYEQYF.

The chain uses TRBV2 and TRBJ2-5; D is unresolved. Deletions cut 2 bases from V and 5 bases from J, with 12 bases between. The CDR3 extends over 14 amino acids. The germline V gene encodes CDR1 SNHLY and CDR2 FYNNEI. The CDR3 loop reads CASSELVAGETQYF. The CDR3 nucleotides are TGTGCCAGCAGTGAATTAGTGGCTGGGGAGACCCAGTACTTC.

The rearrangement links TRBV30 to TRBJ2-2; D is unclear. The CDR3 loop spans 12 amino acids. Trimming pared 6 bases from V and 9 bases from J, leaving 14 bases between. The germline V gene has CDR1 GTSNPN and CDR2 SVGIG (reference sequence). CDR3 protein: CACRTIARELFF. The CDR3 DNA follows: TGTGCCTGCAGAACCATTGCGCGGGAGCTGTTTTTT.

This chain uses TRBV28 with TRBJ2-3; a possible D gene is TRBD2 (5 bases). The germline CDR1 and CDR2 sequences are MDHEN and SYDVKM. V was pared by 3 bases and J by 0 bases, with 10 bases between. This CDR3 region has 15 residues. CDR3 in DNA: TGTGCCAGCAGTTTCAGTAGCGAAAGCACAGATACGCAGTATTTT. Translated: CASSFSSESTDTQYF.

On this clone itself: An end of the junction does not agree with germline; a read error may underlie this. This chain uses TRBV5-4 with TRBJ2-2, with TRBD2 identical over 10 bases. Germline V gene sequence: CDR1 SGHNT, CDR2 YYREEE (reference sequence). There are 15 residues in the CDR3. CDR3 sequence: CASSSLAGGTEELFF. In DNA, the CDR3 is TGTGCCAGCAGCAGCTTAGCGGGAGGTACCGAGGAGCTGTTTTTT.

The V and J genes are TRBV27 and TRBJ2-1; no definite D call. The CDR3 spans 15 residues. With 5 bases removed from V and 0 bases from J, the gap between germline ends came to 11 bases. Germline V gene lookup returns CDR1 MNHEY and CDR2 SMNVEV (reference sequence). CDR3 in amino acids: CASSRNAVSYNEQFF. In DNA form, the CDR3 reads TGTGCCAGCAGTCGCAACGCGGTCTCCTACAATGAGCAGTTCTTC.

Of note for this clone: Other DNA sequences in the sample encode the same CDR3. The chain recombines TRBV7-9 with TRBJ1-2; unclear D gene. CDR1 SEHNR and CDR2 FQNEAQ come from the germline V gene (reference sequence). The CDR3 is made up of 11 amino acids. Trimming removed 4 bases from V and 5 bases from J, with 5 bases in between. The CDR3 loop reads CASSSGYGYTF. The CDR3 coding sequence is TGTGCCAGCAGCTCAGGTTATGGCTACACCTTC.